The rows below give T cell receptor beta chains drawn from one sample of a study of control samples from healthy donors and cancer patients. The method was immunoSEQ multiplex PCR; TCRdb's version includes in-frame clones alone and lacks a portion of them. The sample has fewer than 200,000 clones; 85% to 95% are singletons. Sample: blood. The origin of the receptors is a woman aged 55-69 years in good health. Each CDR3 is given with its conserved first and last residue. Fields, in order: CDR3 protein, CDR3 DNA, D gene, J gene, V gene. A D gene is named only where the DNA matches it firmly.

CASSPNLQRMNTEAFF	TGTGCCAGCAGTCCGAACTTACAGAGAATGAACACTGAAGCTTTCTTT	NA	TRBJ1-1	TRBV27
CASSGTGGTYEQYF	TGTGCCAGCAGTGGGACAGGGGGAACGTACGAGCAGTACTTC	TRBD1	TRBJ2-7	TRBV6-2/TRBV6-3
CASSFTGDGRSPLHF	TGTGCCAGCAGCTTTACAGGGGACGGGCGTTCACCCCTCCACTTT	TRBD1	TRBJ1-6	TRBV7-2
CASSFGTGVGELFF	TGTGCCAGCAGCTTTGGAACAGGTGTCGGGGAGCTGTTTTTT	NA	TRBJ2-2	TRBV7-2
CASSEDGFSGGYTF	TGTGCCAGCAGTGAAGACGGCTTTTCGGGGGGCTACACCTTC	NA	TRBJ1-2	TRBV2
CAITVDRGKGNEQFF	TGTGCCATTACGGTAGACAGGGGGAAGGGCAATGAGCAGTTCTTC	TRBD1	TRBJ2-1	TRBV6-6
CASSTIAGEGADTQYF	TGTGCCAGTAGTACCATAGCGGGGGAAGGGGCAGATACGCAGTATTTT	TRBD2	TRBJ2-3	TRBV19
CASSIYPRGRGEKLFF	TGTGCCAGCAGTATATATCCGAGGGGGAGGGGTGAAAAACTGTTTTTT	NA	TRBJ1-4	TRBV27
CASSQQLAVTDTQYF	TGCGCCAGCAGCCAACAACTGGCAGTCACAGATACGCAGTATTTT	NA	TRBJ2-3	TRBV4-3
CASSPPQGDNEKLFF	TGTGCCAGCTCACCACCGCAGGGAGATAATGAAAAACTGTTTTTT	NA	TRBJ1-4	TRBV18
CATSREASGNTIYF	TGTGCCACCAGCAGAGAGGCATCCGGAAACACCATATATTTT	NA	TRBJ1-3	TRBV15
CASSKEVGQDKLSGNTIYF	TGTGCCAGCAGCAAAGAGGTGGGGCAGGATAAGCTCTCTGGAAACACCATATATTTT	NA	TRBJ1-3	TRBV21-1
CASSYGARANEKLFF	TGTGCCAGCAGTTACGGGGCGAGGGCTAATGAAAAACTGTTTTTT	NA	TRBJ1-4	TRBV6-6
CASRATLSVDTQYF	TGTGCCAGCAGGGCCACCTTATCGGTAGATACGCAGTATTTT	NA	TRBJ2-3	TRBV6-6
CASSSWTDGELFF	TGCGCCAGCAGCTCCTGGACTGACGGGGAGCTGTTTTTT	NA	TRBJ2-2	TRBV5-1
CASSVTVGQEAFF	TGTGCCAGCAGCGTAACTGTGGGGCAGGAAGCTTTCTTT	NA	TRBJ1-1	TRBV9
CASRRDRGDGYTF	TGTGCCAGCAGGAGGGACAGGGGAGATGGCTACACCTTC	TRBD1	TRBJ1-2	TRBV12-3/TRBV12-4
CASSARGSNTGELFF	TGTGCCAGCAGCGCCAGGGGCTCGAACACCGGGGAGCTGTTTTTT	NA	TRBJ2-2	TRBV9
CASSFAEEQYF	TGTGCCAGCAGCTTCGCTGAGGAGCAGTACTTC	NA	TRBJ2-7	TRBV7-9
CASRLQGTQPQHF	TGTGCCAGCAGGCTACAGGGAACTCAGCCCCAGCATTTT	NA	TRBJ1-5	TRBV27
CASSSIVRTGLWGYTF	TGTGCCAGTAGTTCGATCGTTCGGACAGGCCTCTGGGGCTACACCTTC	TRBD1	TRBJ1-2	TRBV19
CASRKSGGAGNDEQYF	TGTGCCAGCAGAAAGAGCGGGGGGGCCGGTAACGACGAGCAGTACTTC	TRBD2	TRBJ2-7	TRBV7-2
CASSYSIDYGYTF	TGTGCCAGCAGTTACTCGATCGACTATGGCTACACCTTC	NA	TRBJ1-2	TRBV6-6
CASSRGSYEQYF	TGTGCCAGCAGCCGTGGGAGCTACGAGCAGTACTTC	NA	TRBJ2-7	TRBV7-9
CASSDSSGSYNEQFF	TGCGCCAGCAGTGACTCTAGCGGTTCCTACAATGAGCAGTTCTTC	TRBD2	TRBJ2-1	TRBV10-1
CASSSKGDQRETQYF	TGTGCCAGCAGCTCTAAGGGGGACCAGAGGGAGACCCAGTACTTC	NA	TRBJ2-5	TRBV21-1
CASSTPGAGETQYF	TGTGCCAGTAGTACACCGGGGGCGGGGGAGACCCAGTACTTC	NA	TRBJ2-5	TRBV19
CASSNYEQYF	TGTGCCAGCAGTAACTACGAGCAGTACTTC	NA	TRBJ2-7	TRBV6-2/TRBV6-3
CASSLARTNYGYTF	TGTGCCAGCAGCTTAGCGCGCACTAACTATGGCTACACCTTC	NA	TRBJ1-2	TRBV7-2